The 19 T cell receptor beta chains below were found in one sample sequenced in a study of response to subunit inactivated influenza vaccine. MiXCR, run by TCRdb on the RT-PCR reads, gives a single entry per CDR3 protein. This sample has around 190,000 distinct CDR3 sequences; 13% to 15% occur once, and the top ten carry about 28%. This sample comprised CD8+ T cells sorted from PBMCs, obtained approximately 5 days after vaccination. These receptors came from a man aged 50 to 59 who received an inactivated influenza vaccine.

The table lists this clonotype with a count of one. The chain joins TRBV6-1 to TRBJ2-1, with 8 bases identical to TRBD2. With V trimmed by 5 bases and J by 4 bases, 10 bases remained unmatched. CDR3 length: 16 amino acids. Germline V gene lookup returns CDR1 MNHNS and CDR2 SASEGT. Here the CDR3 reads CASSIAGWKNYNEQFF. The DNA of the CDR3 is TGTGCCAGCAGTATAGCGGGGTGGAAGAATTACAATGAGCAGTTCTTC.

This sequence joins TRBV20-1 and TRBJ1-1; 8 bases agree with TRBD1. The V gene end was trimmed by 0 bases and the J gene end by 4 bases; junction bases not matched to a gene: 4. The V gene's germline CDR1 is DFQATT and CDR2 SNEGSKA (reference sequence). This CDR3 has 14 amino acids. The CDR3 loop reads CSARDPTGGTEAFF. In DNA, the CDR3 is TGCAGTGCTAGAGACCCAACAGGGGGCACTGAAGCTTTCTTT.

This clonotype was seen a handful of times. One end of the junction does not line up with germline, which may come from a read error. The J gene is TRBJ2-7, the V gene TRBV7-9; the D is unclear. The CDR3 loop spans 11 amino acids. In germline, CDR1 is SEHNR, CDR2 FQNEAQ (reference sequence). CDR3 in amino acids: CASSSSNEQYF. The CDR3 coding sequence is TGTGCCAGCAGCTCCTCCAACGAGCAGTACTTC.

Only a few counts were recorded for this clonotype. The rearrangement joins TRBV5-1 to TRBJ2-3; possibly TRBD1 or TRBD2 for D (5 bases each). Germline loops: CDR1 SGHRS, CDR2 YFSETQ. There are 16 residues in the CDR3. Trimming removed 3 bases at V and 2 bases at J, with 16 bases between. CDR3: CASSSGRDLFTDTQYF. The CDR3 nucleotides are TGCGCCAGCAGCTCGGGCCGGGACCTCTTCACAGATACGCAGTATTTT.

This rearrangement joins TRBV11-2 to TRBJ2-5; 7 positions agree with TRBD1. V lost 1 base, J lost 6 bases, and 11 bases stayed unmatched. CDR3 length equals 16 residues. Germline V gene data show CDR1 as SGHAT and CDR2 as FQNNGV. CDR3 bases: TGTGCCAGCAGCTTAGGCCCGACAGGGTTGGAAAAGACCCAGTACTTC. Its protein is CASSLGPTGLEKTQYF.

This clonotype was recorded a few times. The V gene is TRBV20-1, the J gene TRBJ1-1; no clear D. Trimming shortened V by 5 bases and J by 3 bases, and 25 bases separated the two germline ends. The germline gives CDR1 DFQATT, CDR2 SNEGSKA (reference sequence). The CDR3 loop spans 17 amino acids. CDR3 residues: CSAPPMSRWGFDTEAFF. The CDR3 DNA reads TGCAGTGCTCCCCCGATGTCTCGTTGGGGTTTTGACACTGAAGCTTTCTTT.

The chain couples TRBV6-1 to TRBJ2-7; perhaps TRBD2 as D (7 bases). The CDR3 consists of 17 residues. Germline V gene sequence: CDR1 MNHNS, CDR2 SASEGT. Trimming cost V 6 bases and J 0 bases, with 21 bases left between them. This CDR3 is CASSGGLLAAGSYEQYF. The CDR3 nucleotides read TGTGCCAGCAGCGGGGGGCTACTAGCTGCCGGCTCCTACGAGCAGTACTTC.

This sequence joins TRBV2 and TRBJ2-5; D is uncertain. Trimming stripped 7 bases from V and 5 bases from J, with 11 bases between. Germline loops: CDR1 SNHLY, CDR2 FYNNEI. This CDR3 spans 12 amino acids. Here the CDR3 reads CASNGLMETQYF. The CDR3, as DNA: TGTGCCAGCAATGGGTTAATGGAGACCCAGTACTTC.

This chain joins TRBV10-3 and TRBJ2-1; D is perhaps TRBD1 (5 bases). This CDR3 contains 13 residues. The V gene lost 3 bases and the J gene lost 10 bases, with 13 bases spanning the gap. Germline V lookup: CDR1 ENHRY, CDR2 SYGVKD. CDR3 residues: CAISDRDREEQFF. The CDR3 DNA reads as TGTGCCATCAGTGACAGAGACAGAGAGGAGCAGTTCTTC.

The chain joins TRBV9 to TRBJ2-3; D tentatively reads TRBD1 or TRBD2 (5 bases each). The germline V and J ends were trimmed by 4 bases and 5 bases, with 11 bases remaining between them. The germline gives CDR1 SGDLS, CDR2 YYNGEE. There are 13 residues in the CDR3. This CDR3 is CASSSGTLDTQYF. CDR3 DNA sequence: TGTGCCAGCAGCTCTGGGACGCTAGATACGCAGTATTTT.

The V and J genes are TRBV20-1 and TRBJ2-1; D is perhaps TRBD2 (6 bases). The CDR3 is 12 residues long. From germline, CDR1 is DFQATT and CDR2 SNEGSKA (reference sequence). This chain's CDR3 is CLPWGGTNEQFF. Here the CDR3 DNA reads TGCCTTCCATGGGGCGGGACCAATGAGCAGTTCTTC.

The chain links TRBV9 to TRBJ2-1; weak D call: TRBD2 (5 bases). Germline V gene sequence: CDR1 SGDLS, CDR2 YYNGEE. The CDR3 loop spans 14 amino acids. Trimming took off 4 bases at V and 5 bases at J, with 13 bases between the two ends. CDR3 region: CASSPLEGDNEQFF. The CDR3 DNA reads TGTGCCAGCAGCCCCCTTGAGGGTGACAATGAGCAGTTCTTC.

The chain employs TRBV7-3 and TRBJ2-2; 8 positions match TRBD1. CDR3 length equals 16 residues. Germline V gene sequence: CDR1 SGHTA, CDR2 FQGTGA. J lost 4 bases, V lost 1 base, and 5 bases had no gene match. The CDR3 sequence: CASSLRTGSSTGELFF. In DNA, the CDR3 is TGTGCCAGCAGCTTAAGGACAGGGTCGAGCACCGGGGAGCTGTTTTTT.

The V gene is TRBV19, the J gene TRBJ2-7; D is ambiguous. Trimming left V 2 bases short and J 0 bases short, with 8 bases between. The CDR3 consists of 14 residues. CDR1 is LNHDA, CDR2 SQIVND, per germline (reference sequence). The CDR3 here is CASSISRFSYEQYF. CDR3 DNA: TGTGCCAGTAGTATATCCAGGTTCTCCTACGAGCAGTACTTC.

The CDR3 nucleotides read TGTGCCAGCAGTTTTGGCAGGGACCAGGGTGCGCAGTATTTT. It specifies CASSFGRDQGAQYF. The chain links TRBV12-3 or TRBV12-4 to TRBJ2-3; D tentatively reads TRBD1 or TRBD2 (5 bases each). The CDR3 runs 14 residues. V lost 3 bases and J lost 10, with 17 bases in between.

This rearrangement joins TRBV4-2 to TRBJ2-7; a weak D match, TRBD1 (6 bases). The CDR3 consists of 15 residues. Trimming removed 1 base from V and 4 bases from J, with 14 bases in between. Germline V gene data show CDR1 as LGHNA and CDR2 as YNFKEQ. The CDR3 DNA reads TGTGCCAGCAGCCAAGTTCCGGGACACCCTTACGAGCAGTACTTC. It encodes CASSQVPGHPYEQYF.

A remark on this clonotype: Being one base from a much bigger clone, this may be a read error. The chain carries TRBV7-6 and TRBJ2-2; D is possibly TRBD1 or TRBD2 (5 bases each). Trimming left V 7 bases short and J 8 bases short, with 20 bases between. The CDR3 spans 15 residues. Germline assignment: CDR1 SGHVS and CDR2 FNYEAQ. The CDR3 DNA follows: TGTGCCAGCAACTCTGGAACCGGGGCATCGGGGGAGCTGTTTTTT. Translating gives CASNSGTGASGELFF.

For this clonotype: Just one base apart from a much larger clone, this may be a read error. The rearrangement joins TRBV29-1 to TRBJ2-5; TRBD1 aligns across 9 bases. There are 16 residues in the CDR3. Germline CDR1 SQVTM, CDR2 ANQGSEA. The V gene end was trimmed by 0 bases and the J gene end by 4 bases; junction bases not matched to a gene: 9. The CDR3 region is CSVEDLGTGSRETQYF. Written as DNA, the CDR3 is TGCAGCGTTGAAGATCTTGGGACAGGGAGCAGAGAGACCCAGTACTTC.

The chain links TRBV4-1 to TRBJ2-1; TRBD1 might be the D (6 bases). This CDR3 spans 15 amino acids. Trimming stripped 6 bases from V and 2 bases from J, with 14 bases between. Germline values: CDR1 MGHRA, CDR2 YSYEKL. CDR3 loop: CASSPDRTPYNEQFF. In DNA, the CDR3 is TGCGCCAGCAGTCCCGACAGGACACCCTACAATGAGCAGTTCTTC.